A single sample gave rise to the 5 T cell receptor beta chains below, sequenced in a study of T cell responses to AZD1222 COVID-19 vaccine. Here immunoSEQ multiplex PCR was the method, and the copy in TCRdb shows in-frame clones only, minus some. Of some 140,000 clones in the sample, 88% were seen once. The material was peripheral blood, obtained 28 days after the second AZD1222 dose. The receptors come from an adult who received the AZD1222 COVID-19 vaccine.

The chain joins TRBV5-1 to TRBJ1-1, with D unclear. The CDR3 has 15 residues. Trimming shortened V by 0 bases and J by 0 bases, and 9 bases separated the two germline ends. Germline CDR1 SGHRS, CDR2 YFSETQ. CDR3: CASSLGRSMNTEAFF. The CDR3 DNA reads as TGCGCCAGCAGCTTGGGACGGAGCATGAACACTGAAGCTTTCTTT.

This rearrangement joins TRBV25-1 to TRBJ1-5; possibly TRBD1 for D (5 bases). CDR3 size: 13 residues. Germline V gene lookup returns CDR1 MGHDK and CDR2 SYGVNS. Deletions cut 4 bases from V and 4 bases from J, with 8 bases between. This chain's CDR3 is CASSGGRNQPQHF. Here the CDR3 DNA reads TGTGCCAGCAGTGGGGGCAGGAATCAGCCCCAGCATTTT.

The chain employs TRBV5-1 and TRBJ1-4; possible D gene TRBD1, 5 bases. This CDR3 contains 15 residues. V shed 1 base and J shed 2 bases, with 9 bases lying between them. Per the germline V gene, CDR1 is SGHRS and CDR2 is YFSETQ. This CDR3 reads CASSLFSGTNEKLFF. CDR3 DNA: TGCGCCAGCAGCTTGTTCTCAGGGACTAATGAAAAACTGTTTTTT.

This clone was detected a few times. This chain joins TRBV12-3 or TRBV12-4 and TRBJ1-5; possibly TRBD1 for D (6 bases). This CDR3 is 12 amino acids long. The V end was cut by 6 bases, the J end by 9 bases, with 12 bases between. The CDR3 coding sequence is TGTGCCAGCAGACAGGGTTGGGCGCCCCAGCATTTT. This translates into CASRQGWAPQHF.

The CDR3 nucleotides are TGTGCCAGCAGTGGCACGGCCAGCTCCTATAATTCACCCCTCCACTTT. It is translated as CASSGTASSYNSPLHF. V usage is TRBV2 and J usage is TRBJ1-6; D gene ambiguous. V was shortened by 4 bases and J by 0 bases, with 10 bases between the two germline ends. The CDR3 covers 16 residues. Germline V gene lookup returns CDR1 SNHLY and CDR2 FYNNEI. The whole variable domain, remainder taken from reference TRBV2 and TRBJ1-6, is EPEVTQTPSHQVTQMGQEVILRCVPISNHLYFYWYRQILGQKVEFLVSFYNNEISEKSEIFDDQFSVERPDGSNFTLKIRSTKLEDSAMYFCASSGTASSYNSPLHFGNGTRLTVT.